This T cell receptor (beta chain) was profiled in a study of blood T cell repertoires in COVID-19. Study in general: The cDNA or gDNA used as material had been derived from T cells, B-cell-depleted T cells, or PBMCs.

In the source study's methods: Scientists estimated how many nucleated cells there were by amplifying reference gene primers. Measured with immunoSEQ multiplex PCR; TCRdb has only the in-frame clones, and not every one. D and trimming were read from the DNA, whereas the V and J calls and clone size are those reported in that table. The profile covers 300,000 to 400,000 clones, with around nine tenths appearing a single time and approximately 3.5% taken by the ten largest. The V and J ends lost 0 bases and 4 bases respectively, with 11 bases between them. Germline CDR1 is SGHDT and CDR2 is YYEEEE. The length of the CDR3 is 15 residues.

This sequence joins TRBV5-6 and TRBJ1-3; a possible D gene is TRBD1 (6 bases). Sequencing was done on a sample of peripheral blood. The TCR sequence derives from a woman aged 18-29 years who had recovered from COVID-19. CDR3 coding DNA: TGTGCCAGCAGCTTGGAGAACAGGGTCGGAAACACCATATATTTT. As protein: CASSLENRVGNTIYF. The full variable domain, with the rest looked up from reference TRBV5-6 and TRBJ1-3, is DAGVTQSPTHLIKTRGQQVTLRCSPKSGHDTVSWYQQALGQGPQFIFQYYEEEERQRGNFPDRFSGHQFPNYSSELNVNALLLGDSALYLCASSLENRVGNTIYFGEGSWLTVV.